This T cell receptor (beta chain) was obtained from a study of T cells after yellow fever vaccination. TCRdb called the 5' RACE reads again in MiXCR, with one record for every CDR3 protein. The sample lists 180,000 or so distinct CDR3 sequences, about 10% occurring once. Between the trimmed V and J ends, which lost 4 bases and 4 bases, there was a span of 8 bases. CDR1 is SQVTM, CDR2 ANQGSEA, per germline. This CDR3 spans 11 amino acids. This clonotype was detected only a few times. The material sequenced was CD8+ T cells sorted from PBMCs, taken 15 days after the yellow fever booster vaccination. V gene TRBV29-1 combines with J gene TRBJ2-7; D not resolved. This sequence originates from a young man who received the YFV17D yellow fever vaccine. The CDR3: CSVAIRYEQYF. For the CDR3, the DNA is TGCAGCGTTGCAATCAGATACGAGCAGTACTTC.